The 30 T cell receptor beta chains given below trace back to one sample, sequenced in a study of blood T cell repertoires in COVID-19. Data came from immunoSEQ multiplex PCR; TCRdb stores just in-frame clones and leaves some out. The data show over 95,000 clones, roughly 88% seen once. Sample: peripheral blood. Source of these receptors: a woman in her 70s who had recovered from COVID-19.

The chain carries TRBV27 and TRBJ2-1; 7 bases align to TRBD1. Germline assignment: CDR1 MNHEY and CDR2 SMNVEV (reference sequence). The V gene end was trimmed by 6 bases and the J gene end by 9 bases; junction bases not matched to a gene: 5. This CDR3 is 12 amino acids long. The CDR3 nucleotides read TGTGCCAGCAGGAGACAGGGATCTGAGCAGTTCTTC. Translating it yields CASRRQGSEQFF.

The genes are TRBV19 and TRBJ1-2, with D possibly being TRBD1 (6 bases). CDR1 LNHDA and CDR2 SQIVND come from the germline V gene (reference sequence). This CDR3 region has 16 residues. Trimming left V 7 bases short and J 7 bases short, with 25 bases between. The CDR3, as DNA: TGTGCCAGTACTGGTATGGTGTCAGGGGACTATGGTGGCTACACCTTC. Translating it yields CASTGMVSGDYGGYTF.

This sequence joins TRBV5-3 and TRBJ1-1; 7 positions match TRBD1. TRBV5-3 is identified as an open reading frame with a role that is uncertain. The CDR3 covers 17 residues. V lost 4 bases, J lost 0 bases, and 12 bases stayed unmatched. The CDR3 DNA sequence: TGTGCCAGAAGCCAGGGACAGAACTCAACCCTGAACACTGAAGCTTTCTTT. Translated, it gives CARSQGQNSTLNTEAFF.

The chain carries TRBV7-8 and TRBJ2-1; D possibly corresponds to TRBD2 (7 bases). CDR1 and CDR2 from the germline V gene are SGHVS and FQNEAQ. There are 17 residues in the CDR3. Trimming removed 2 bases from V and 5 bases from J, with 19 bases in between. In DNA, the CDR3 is TGTGCCAGCAGCTTATCCCCGGGGGAGGGGGACGACAATGAGCAGTTCTTC. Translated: CASSLSPGEGDDNEQFF.

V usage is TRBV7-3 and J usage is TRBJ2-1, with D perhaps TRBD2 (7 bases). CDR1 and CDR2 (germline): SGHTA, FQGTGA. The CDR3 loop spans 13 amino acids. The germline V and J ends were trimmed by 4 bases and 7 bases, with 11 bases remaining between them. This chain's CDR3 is CASSSSGQNEQFF. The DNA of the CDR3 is TGTGCCAGCAGCTCTAGCGGACAGAATGAGCAGTTCTTC.

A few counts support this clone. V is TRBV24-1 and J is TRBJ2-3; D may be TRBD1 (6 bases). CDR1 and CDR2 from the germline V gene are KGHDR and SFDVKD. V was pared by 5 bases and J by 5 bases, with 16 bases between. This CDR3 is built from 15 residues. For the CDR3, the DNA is TGTGCCACCAGTGCCCCGGGACAAGGGAGAGATACGCAGTATTTT. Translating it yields CATSAPGQGRDTQYF.

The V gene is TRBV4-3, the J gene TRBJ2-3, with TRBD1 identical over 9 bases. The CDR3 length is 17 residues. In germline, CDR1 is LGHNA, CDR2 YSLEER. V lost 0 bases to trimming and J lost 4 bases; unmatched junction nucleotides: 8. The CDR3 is CASSQELTGGLADTQYF. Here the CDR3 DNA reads TGCGCCAGCAGCCAAGAGTTGACAGGGGGACTGGCAGATACGCAGTATTTT.

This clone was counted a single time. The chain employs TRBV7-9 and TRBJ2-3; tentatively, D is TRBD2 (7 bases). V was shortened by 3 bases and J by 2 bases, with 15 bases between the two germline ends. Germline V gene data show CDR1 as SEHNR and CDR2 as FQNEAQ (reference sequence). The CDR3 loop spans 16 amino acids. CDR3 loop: CASSFGGGPPTDTQYF. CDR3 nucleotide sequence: TGTGCCAGCAGCTTCGGCGGGGGCCCCCCCACAGATACGCAGTATTTT.

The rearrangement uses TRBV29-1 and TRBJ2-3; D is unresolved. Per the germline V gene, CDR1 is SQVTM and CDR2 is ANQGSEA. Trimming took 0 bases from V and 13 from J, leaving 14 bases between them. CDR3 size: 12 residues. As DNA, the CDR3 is TGCAGCGTTGAAGATCGGGTGGGTGTTAAGTATTTT. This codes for CSVEDRVGVKYF.

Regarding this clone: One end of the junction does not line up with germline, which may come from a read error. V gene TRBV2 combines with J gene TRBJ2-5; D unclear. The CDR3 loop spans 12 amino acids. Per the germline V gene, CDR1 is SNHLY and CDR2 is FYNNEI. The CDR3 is CASSEARPTGNF. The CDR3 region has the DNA TGTGCCAGCAGTGAAGCTCGCCCGACTGGAAACTTC.

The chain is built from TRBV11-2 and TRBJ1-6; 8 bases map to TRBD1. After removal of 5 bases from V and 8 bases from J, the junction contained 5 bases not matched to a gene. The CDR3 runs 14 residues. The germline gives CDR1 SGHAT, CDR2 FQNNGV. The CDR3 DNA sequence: TGTGCCAGCAGCCTACAGGGGGGGGATTCACCCCTCCACTTT. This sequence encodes CASSLQGGDSPLHF.

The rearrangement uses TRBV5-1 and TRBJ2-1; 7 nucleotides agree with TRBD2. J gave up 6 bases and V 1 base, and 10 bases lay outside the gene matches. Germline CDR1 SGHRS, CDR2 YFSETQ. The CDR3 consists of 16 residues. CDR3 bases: TGCGCCAGCAGCTTGTTCCCCAGCGGGGCGGGCAATGAGCAGTTCTTC. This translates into CASSLFPSGAGNEQFF.

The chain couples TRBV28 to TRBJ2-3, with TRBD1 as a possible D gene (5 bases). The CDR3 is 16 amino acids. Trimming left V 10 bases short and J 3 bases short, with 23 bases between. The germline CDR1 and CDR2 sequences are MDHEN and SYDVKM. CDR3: CATKIQASALTDTQYF. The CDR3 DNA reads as TGTGCCACCAAGATACAGGCCTCGGCCCTTACAGATACGCAGTATTTT.

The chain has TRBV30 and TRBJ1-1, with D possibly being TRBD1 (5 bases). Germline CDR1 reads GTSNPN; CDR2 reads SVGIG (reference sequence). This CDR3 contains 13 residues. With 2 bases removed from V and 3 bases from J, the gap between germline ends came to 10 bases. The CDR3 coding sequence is TGTGCCTGGAGTAGCAGGGTCGACACTGAAGCTTTCTTT. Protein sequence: CAWSSRVDTEAFF. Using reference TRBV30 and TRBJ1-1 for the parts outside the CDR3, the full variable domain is SQTIHQWPATLVQPVGSPLSLECTVEGTSNPNLYWYRQAAGRGLQLLFYSVGIGQISSEVPQNLSASRPQDRQFILSSKKLLLSDSGFYLCAWSSRVDTEAFFGQGTRLTVV.

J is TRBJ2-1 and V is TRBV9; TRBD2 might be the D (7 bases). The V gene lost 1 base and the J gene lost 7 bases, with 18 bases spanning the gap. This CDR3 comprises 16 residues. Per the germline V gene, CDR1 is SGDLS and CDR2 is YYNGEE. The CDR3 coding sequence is TGTGCCAGCAGCGTAAGGGAGGGGGAGCAGAAAAATGAGCAGTTCTTC. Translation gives CASSVREGEQKNEQFF.

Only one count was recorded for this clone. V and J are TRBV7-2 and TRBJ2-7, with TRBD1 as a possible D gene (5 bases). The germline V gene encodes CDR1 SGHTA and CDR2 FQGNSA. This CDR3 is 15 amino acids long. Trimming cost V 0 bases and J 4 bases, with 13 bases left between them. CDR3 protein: CASSLAWGPPYEQYF. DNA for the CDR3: TGTGCCAGCAGCTTAGCCTGGGGCCCGCCTTACGAGCAGTACTTC.

Written as DNA, the CDR3 is TGTGCCAGCAGGTTACCGGGGTTCTTCTACAATGAGCAGTTCTTC. Translating it yields CASRLPGFFYNEQFF. The chain employs TRBV7-3 and TRBJ2-1; D is possibly TRBD2 (5 bases). The ends were cut back, 6 bases at V and 3 bases at J, with 15 bases in the middle. From germline, CDR1 is SGHTA and CDR2 FQGTGA. CDR3 length: 15 amino acids.

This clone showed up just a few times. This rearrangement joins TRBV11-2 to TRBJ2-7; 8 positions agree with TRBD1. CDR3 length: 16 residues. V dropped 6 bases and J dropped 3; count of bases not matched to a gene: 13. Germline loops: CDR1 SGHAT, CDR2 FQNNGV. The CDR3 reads CASSDGGGTGIYEQYF. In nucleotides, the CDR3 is TGTGCCAGCAGTGATGGGGGCGGGACAGGTATCTACGAGCAGTACTTC.

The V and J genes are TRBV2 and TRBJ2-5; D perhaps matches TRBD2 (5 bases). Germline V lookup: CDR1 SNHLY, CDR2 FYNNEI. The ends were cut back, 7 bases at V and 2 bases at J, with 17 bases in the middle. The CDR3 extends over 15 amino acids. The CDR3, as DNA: TGTGCCAGCACCCGGACCCCTCGAGGGCAAGAGACCCAGTACTTC. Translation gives CASTRTPRGQETQYF.

CDR3 region: CASSQGLAGDNEQFF. The CDR3 coding sequence is TGTGCCAGTAGTCAGGGACTAGCGGGAGACAATGAGCAGTTCTTC. The chain couples TRBV19 to TRBJ2-1; TRBD2 matches 14 bases. CDR3 length: 15 amino acids. Germline CDR1 and CDR2: LNHDA and SQIVND (reference sequence). J was trimmed by 5 bases and V by 5 bases; bases with no gene match: 2.

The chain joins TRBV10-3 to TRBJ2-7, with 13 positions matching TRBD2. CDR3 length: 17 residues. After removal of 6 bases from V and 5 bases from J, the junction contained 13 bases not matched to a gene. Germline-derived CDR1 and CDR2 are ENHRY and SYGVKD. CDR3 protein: CAIRGTSGEPQGDEQYF. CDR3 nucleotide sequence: TGTGCCATCAGAGGGACTAGCGGGGAGCCCCAGGGCGACGAGCAGTACTTC.

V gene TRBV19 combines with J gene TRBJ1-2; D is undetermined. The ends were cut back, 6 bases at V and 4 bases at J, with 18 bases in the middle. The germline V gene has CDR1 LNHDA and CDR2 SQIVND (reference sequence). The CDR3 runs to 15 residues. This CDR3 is CASSRMLPSLYGYTF. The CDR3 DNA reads TGTGCCAGTAGCAGAATGCTGCCCAGTCTCTATGGCTACACCTTC.

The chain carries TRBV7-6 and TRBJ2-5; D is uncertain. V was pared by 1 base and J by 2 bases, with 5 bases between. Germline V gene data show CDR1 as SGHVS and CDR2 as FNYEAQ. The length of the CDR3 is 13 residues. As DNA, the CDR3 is TGTGCCAGCAGCTTAGGAGTACAAGAGACCCAGTACTTC. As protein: CASSLGVQETQYF.

The CDR3 reads CASSPITGLAGELFF. The CDR3 bases are TGCGCCAGCAGCCCCATTACAGGGTTGGCCGGGGAGCTGTTTTTT. This chain uses TRBV5-1 with TRBJ2-2, with D perhaps matching TRBD1 (6 bases). There are 15 residues in the CDR3. CDR1 and CDR2 (germline): SGHRS, YFSETQ. V gave up 4 bases and J gave up 6 bases, with 16 bases separating them.

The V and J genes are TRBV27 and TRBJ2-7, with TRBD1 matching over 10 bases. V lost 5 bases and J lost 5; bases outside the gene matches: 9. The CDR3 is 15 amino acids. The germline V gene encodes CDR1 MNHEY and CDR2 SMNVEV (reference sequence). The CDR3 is CASSLTGTGVHEQYF. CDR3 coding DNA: TGTGCCAGCAGTCTCACCGGGACAGGGGTCCACGAGCAGTACTTC.

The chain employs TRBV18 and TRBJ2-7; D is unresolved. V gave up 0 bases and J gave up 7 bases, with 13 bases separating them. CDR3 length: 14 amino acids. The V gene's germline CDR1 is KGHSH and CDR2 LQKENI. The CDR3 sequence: CASSPPQAWVEQYF. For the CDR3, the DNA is TGTGCCAGCTCACCACCGCAGGCTTGGGTGGAGCAGTACTTC.

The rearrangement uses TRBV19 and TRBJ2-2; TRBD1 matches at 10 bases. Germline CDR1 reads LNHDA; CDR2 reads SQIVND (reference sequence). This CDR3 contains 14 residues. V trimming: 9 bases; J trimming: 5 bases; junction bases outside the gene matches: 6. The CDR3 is CASRTGGSTGELFF. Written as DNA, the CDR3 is TGTGCCAGCCGGACAGGGGGAAGTACCGGGGAGCTGTTTTTT. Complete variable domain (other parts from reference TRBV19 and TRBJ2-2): DGGITQSPKYLFRKEGQNVTLSCEQNLNHDAMYWYRQDPGQGLRLIYYSQIVNDFQKGDIAEGYSVSREKKESFPLTVTSAQKNPTAFYLCASRTGGSTGELFFGEGSRLTVL.

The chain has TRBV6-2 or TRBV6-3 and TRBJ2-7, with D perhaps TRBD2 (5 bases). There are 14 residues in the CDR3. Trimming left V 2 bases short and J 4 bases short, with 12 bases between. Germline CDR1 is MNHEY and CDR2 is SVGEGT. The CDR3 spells CASSYGGGYYEQYF. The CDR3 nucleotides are TGTGCCAGCAGTTACGGTGGAGGATATTACGAGCAGTACTTC.

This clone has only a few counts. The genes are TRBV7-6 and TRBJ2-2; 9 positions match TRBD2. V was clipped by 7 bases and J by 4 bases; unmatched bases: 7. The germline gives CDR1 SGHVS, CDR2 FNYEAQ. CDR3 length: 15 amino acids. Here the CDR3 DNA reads TGTGCCAGCATCCCGAGGCGGGAGGGCACCGGGGAGCTGTTTTTT. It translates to CASIPRREGTGELFF. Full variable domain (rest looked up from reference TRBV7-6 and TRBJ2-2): GAGVSQSPRYKVTKRGQDVALRCDPISGHVSLYWYRQALGQGPEFLTYFNYEAQQDKSGLPNDRFSAERPEGSISTLTIQRTEQRDSAMYRCASIPRREGTGELFFGEGSRLTVL.

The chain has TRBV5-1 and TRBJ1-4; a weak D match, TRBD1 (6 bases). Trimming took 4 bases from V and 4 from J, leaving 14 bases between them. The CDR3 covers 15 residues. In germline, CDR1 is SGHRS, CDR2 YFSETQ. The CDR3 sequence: CASSNTQGDNEKLFF. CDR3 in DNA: TGCGCCAGCAGCAATACACAGGGTGATAATGAAAAACTGTTTTTT.